This note documents a single T cell receptor (beta chain) sequence. The data were taken from a study of T cell responses to AZD1222 COVID-19 vaccine. TCRdb keeps only in-frame clones here, not all; method: immunoSEQ multiplex PCR. The profile shows around 140,000 clones, approximately 89% of them singletons. Some second doses came at about 4 weeks and others at about 12 weeks; these were pooled. CDR1 and CDR2 from the germline V gene are MGHRA and YSYEKL. J was trimmed by 0 bases and V by 4 bases; bases with no gene match: 19. The CDR3 consists of 21 residues. This TCR came from an adult who received the AZD1222 COVID-19 vaccine. The rearrangement links TRBV4-1 to TRBJ2-3; 10 nucleotides agree with TRBD2. The input for sequencing was peripheral blood, taken 28 days after the second AZD1222 dose. CDR3 amino acids: CASSLRGGLAVPGSSTDTQYF. The CDR3 nucleotides read TGCGCCAGCAGCCTCCGGGGAGGACTAGCGGTTCCGGGTTCTAGCACAGATACGCAGTATTTT.